This entry features one T cell receptor (beta chain) sequence. Germline V gene data show CDR1 as LNHDA and CDR2 as SQIVND (reference sequence). The germline V and J ends were trimmed by 6 bases and 2 bases, with 9 bases remaining between them. The CDR3 runs to 13 residues. The entry originates in a study of shared clonotypes between healthy human individuals. Study-level information: Each donor's CD8 memory used one plate, CD8 naive two, each CD4 subset three.

Repertoires were generated with immunoSEQ multiplex PCR, while TCRdb's copy carries only in-frame clones and drops some. The sample holds some 980,000 clones; approximately 80% are singletons and the top ten take over 1.3%. The chain links TRBV19 to TRBJ2-3; possibly TRBD1 for D (5 bases). The sequence came from a man aged 18 to 29 in good health. The sample taken for sequencing was memory CD4+ T cells sorted from blood. Described subset: CD45RA-negative fraction. The CDR3 loop is CASRGQATDTQYF. The CDR3 region has the DNA TGTGCCAGTAGGGGGCAGGCCACAGATACGCAGTATTTT.